This is a list of T cell receptor beta chains from one sample in a study. MiXCR was run by TCRdb on the 5' RACE reads, yielding one entry per CDR3 protein. The sample records 10,000 to 15,000 distinct CDR3 sequences, more than 20% being singletons. Sample: naive CD4+ T cells sorted from blood. These receptors all stem from a female donor with breast cancer. The CDR3 runs from the conserved cysteine through the conserved F or W.

CDR3 length,V gene,J gene,CDR3 protein
11,TRBV20-1,TRBJ2-1,CSASSYSEQFF
15,TRBV29-1,TRBJ2-7,CSVTSGRAMGYEQYF
16,TRBV25-1,TRBJ1-1,CASSDAQDVGRTEAFF
15,TRBV11-2,TRBJ2-7,CASSSWRELSYEQYF
17,TRBV24-1,TRBJ2-6,CATSDPGPSSGANVLTF
14,TRBV5-1,TRBJ2-1,CASSLVLADNEQFF
16,TRBV24-1,TRBJ2-1,CATSDFAVGLKNEQFF
14,TRBV20-1,TRBJ2-7,CSARDPGVSHEQYF
12,TRBV20-1,TRBJ2-7,CSARTGGREQYF
14,TRBV29-1,TRBJ2-1,CSVEPASGYNEQFF
15,TRBV20-1,TRBJ1-6,CSARPGQFPNSPLHF
17,TRBV12-3/TRBV12-4,TRBJ2-1,CASSLGTSGSSYNEQFF
15,TRBV5-1,TRBJ1-1,CASSLDLTGIFEAFF
16,TRBV15,TRBJ2-6,CATRGDRSSGANVLTF
13,TRBV10-3,TRBJ2-1,CAMGLGGHNEQFF
14,TRBV5-1,TRBJ2-5,CASSLLAMKETQYF
14,TRBV12-3/TRBV12-4,TRBJ2-7,CASSPRLARYEQYF
15,TRBV24-1,TRBJ2-1,CATSDSGTRRNEQFF
17,TRBV24-1,TRBJ2-1,CATSGPITSGRVYEQFF
15,TRBV4-1,TRBJ2-7,CASSQPTSGSYEQYF
16,TRBV12-3/TRBV12-4,TRBJ2-1,CASSPAKREWNNEQFF
14,TRBV20-1,TRBJ1-2,CSAPKSRSVYGYTF
12,TRBV11-2,TRBJ1-3,CASTTYGNTIYF
15,TRBV21-1,TRBJ2-7,CASSKALARGYEQYF
14,TRBV5-1,TRBJ2-7,CASSSLEGSYEQYF
13,TRBV20-1,TRBJ1-2,CSAPIQGSYGYTF
12,TRBV30,TRBJ1-3,CAWRLSGNTIYF
16,TRBV7-9,TRBJ2-1,CASSQANPSTFAEQFF
13,TRBV5-1,TRBJ2-7,CASSLELSLEQYF
16,TRBV9,TRBJ2-7,CASSGERGLAPYEQYF
16,TRBV24-1,TRBJ2-2,CATSDPGLLNTGELFF
16,TRBV24-1,TRBJ2-7,CATSDPGIRPAYEQYF
14,TRBV15,TRBJ2-1,CATSRGEELFEQFF
13,TRBV30,TRBJ2-7,CAWSLGTRYEQYF
16,TRBV4-1,TRBJ2-2,CASSQGRQRHNRELFF
14,TRBV2,TRBJ2-7,CASRSGSSTYEQYF
16,TRBV9,TRBJ2-3,CASSPWTSGSIDTQYF
15,TRBV29-1,TRBJ2-7,CSVAPPAGEVYEQYF
16,TRBV24-1,TRBJ2-1,CATSDLQGEGRYEQLF
12,TRBV12-3/TRBV12-4,TRBJ2-7,CASSWDSYEQYF
13,TRBV5-1,TRBJ2-1,CASSPTGNNEQFF
15,TRBV4-1,TRBJ1-1,CASSQPWGDDTEAFF
16,TRBV5-6,TRBJ2-1,CASSLMGLAGINEQFF
16,TRBV4-1,TRBJ1-6,CASSQPGTASLAPLHF
13,TRBV3-1,TRBJ1-1,CASAYSDGDEAFF
14,TRBV20-1,TRBJ1-1,CSARKGQMNTEAFF
16,TRBV6-5,TRBJ1-6,CASSKRRGLSNSPLHF
14,TRBV7-2,TRBJ2-1,CASSFHPGADEQFF
13,TRBV6-5,TRBJ2-2,CASSYVRTGELFF
13,TRBV7-6,TRBJ1-1,CASSLAQGTEALF
14,TRBV29-1,TRBJ1-2,CSVAPDGKNYGYTF
16,TRBV7-2,TRBJ2-1,CASSFRLAGGPSEQFF
13,TRBV30,TRBJ1-4,CAWSEWGDEKLFF
15,TRBV18,TRBJ2-3,CASSPSYYSTDTQYF
16,TRBV6-5,TRBJ1-3,CASSRQGGSSGNTIYF